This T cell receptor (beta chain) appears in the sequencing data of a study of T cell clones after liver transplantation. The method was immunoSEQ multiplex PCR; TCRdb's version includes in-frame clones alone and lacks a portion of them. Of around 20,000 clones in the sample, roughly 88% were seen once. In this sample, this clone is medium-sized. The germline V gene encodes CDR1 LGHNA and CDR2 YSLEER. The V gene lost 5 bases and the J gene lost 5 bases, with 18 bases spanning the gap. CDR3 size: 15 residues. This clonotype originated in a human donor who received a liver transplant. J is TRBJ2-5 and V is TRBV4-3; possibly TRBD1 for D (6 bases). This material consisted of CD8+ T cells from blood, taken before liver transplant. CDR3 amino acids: CASSWGGGPQETQYF. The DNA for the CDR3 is TGCGCCAGCAGCTGGGGTGGGGGCCCACAGGAGACCCAGTACTTC.